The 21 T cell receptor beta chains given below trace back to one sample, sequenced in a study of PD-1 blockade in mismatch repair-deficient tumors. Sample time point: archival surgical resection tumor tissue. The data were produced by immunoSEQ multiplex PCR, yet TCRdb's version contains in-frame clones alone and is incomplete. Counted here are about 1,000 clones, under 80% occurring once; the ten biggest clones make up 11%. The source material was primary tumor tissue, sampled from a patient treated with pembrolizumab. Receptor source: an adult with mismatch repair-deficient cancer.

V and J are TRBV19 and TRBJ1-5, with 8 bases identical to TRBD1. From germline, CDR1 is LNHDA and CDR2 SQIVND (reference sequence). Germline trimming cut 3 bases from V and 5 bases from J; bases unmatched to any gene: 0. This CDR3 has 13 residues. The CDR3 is CASSMTGDQPQHF. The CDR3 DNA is TGTGCCAGTAGTATGACAGGGGATCAGCCCCAGCATTTT.

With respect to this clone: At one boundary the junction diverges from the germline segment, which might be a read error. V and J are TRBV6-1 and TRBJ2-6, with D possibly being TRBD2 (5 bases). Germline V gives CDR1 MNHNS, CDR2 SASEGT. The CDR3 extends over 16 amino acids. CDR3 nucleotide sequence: TGTGCCAGCAGTGAAGCGAGGGTCTCTGAGGCCAACGTCCTGACTTTC. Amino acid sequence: CASSEARVSEANVLTF.

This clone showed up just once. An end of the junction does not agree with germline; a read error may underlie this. For the CDR3, the DNA is TGCAGCGTCGAAGGGCGGGAGGCTTACCTTGGAGAGACCCAGTACTTC. This codes for CSVEGREAYLGETQYF. This chain uses TRBV29-1 with TRBJ2-5; TRBD2 agrees at 8 bases. The CDR3 sequence is 16 residues long. CDR1 and CDR2 (germline): SQVTM, ANQGSEA.

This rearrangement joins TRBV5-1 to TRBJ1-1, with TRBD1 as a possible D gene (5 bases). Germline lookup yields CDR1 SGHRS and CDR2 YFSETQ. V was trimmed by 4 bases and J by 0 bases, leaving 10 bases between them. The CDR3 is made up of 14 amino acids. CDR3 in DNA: TGCGCCAGCAGCCTGGACACCCTGAACACTGAAGCTTTCTTT. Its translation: CASSLDTLNTEAFF.

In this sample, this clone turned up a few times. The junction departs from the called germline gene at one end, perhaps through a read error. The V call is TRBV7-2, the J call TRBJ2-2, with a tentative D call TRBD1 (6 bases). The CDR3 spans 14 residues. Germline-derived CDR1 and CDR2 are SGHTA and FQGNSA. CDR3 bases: TGTGCCAGCAGCTCCCAGGGGCCTCCCGGGAAGCTGTTTTTT. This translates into CASSSQGPPGKLFF.

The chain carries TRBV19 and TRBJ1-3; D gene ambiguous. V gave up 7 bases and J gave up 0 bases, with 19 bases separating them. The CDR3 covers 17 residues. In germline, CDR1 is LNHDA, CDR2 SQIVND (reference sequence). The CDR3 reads CASISAVARFSGNTIYF. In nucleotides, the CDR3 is TGTGCCAGTATTTCCGCAGTGGCCAGGTTCTCTGGAAACACCATATATTTT.

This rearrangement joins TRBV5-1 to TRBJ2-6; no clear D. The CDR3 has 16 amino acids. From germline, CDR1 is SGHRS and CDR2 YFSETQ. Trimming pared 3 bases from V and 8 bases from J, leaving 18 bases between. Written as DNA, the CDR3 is TGCGCCAGCAGCTCTTCGTCGAGGCTTACTTCCAACGTCCTGACTTTC. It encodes CASSSSSRLTSNVLTF.

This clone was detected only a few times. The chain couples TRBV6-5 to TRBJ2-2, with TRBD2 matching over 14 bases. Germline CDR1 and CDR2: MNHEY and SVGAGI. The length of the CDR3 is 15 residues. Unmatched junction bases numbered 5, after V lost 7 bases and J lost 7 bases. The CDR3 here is CASTGLAGGHGELFF. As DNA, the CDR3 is TGTGCCAGCACCGGACTAGCGGGAGGTCACGGGGAGCTGTTTTTT.

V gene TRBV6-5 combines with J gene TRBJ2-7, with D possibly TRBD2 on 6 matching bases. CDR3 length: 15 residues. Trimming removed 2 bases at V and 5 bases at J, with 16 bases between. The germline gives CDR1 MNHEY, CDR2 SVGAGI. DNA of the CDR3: TGTGCCAGCAGTTACCTGTTGGCTAGCGTCCACGAGCAGTACTTC. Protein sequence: CASSYLLASVHEQYF.

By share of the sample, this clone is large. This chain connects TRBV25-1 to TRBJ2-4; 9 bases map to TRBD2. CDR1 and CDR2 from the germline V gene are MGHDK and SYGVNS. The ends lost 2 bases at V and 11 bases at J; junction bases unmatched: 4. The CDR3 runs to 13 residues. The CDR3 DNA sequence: TGTGCCAGCAGTGAAGGCCTAGCGGGACTTCAGTACTTC. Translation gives CASSEGLAGLQYF.

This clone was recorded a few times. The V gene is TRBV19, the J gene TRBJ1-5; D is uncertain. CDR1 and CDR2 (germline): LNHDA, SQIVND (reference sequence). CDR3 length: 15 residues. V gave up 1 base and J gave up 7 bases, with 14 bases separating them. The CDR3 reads CASSIGVGVGQPQHF. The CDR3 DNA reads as TGTGCCAGTAGTATAGGCGTCGGGGTTGGGCAGCCCCAGCATTTT.

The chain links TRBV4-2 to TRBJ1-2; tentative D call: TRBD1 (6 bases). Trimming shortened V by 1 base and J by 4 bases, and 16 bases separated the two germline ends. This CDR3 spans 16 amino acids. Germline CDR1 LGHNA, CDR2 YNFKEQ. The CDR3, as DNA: TGTGCCAGCAGCCAAGGGACTTGGGGGGCCAGCTATGGCTACACCTTC. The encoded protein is CASSQGTWGASYGYTF.

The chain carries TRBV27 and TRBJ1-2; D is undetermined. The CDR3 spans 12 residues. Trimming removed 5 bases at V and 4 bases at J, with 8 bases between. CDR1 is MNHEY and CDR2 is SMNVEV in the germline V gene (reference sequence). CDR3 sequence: CASSPLGYGYTF. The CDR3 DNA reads TGTGCCAGCAGTCCCTTAGGCTATGGCTACACCTTC.

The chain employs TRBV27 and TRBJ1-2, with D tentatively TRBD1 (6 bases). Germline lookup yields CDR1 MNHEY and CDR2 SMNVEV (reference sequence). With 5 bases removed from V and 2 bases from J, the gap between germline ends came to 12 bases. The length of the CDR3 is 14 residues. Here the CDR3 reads CASSTRTENYGYTF. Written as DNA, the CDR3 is TGTGCCAGCAGTACACGGACAGAGAACTATGGCTACACCTTC.

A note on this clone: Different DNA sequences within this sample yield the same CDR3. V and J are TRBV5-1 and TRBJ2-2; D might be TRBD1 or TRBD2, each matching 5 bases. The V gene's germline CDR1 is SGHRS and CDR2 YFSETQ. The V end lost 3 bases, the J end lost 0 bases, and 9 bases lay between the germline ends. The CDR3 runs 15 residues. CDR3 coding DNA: TGCGCCAGCAGCTCGGGACGGACGAACACCGGGGAGCTGTTTTTT. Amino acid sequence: CASSSGRTNTGELFF.

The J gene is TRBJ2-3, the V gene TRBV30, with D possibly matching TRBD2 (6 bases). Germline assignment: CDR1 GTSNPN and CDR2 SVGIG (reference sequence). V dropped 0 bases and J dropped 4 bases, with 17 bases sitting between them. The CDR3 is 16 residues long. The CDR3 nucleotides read TGTGCCTGGAGTGTAGGAGGGATTGAGTTTGCAGATACGCAGTATTTT. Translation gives CAWSVGGIEFADTQYF.

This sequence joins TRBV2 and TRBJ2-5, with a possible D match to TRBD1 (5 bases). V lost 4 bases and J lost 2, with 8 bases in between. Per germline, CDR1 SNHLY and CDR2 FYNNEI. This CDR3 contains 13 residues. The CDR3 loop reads CASSAGRQETQYF. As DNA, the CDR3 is TGTGCCAGCAGTGCAGGGCGACAAGAGACCCAGTACTTC.

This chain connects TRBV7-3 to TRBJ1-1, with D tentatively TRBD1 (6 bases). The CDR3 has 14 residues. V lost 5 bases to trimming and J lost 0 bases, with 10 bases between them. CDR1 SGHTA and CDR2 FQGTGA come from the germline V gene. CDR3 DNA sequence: TGTGCCAGCAGCATGGGACAACTGAACACTGAAGCTTTCTTT. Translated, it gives CASSMGQLNTEAFF.

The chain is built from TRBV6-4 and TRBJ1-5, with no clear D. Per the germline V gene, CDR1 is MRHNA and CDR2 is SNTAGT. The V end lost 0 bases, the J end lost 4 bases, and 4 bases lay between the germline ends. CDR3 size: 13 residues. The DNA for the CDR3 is TGTGCCAGCAGTGACTCGACAAATCAGCCCCAGCATTTT. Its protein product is CASSDSTNQPQHF.

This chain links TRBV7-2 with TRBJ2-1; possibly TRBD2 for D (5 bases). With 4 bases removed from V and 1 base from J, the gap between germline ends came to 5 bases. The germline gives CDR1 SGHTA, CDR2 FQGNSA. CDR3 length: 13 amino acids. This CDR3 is CASSSGSYNEQFF. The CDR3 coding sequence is TGTGCCAGCAGCTCGGGGTCCTACAATGAGCAGTTCTTC.

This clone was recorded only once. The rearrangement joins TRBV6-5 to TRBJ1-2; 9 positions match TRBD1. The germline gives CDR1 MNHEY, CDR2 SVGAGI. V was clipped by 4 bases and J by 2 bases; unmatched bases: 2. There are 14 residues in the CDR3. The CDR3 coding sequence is TGTGCCAGCAGTTTGGACAGGGGAAACTATGGCTACACCTTC. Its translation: CASSLDRGNYGYTF.